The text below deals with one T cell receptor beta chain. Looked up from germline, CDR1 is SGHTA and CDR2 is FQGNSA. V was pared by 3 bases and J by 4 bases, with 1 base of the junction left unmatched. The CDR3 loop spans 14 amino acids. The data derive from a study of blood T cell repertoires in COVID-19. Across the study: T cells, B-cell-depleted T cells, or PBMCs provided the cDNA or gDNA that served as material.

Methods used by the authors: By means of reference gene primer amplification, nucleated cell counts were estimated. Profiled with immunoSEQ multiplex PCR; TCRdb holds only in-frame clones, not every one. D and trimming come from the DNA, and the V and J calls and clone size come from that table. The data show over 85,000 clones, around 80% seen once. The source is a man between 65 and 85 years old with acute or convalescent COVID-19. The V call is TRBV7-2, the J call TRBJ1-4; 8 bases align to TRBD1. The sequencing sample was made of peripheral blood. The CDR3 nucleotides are TGTGCCAGCAGCTTCGGACAGGGTAATGAAAAACTGTTTTTT. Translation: CASSFGQGNEKLFF. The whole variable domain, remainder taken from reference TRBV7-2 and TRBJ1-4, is GAGVSQSPSNKVTEKGKDVELRCDPISGHTALYWYRQSLGQGLEFLIYFQGNSAPDKSGLPSDRFSAERTGGSVSTLTIQRTQQEDSAVYLCASSFGQGNEKLFFGSGTQLSVL.